The T cell receptor beta chain under discussion was sequenced for a study of Ad26.COV2.S vaccination and SARS-CoV-2 variants. For this clone: Its matching antigen is unknown.

Generated by immunoSEQ multiplex PCR, the TCRdb table keeps only in-frame clones and is missing some. The repertoire has approximately 460,000 clones, 80% to 90% of them found once; the top ten carry 1.5% to 2%. Study results and limitations: From the TCR breadth and depth analyses, total T cell responses may have been underestimated. Placebo recipients and vaccine recipients were similar in non-spike TCR breadth. Substantial breadth in spike-specific CD8+ and CD4+ T cell responses was reportedly seen after vaccination.

The germline V gene has CDR1 KGHSH and CDR2 LQKENI. This CDR3 region has 16 residues. Trimming left V 3 bases short and J 3 bases short, with 15 bases between. Noted treatment: about 20 received Ad26.COV2.S at low or high dose, single or two shots; 5 received placebo; per-sample allocation not given. Samples analyzed were those drawn on day 63 after the first vaccine or placebo injection. This TCR derives from a person between 18 and 59 years old who received the Ad26.COV2.S COVID-19 vaccine or a placebo. V usage is TRBV18 and J usage is TRBJ1-5; weak D call: TRBD1 (5 bases). The specimen was peripheral blood, collected in a trial of Ad26.COV2.S vaccine versus placebo. CDR3 amino acids: CASSPGVISVNQPQHF. DNA for the CDR3: TGTGCCAGCTCACCGGGGGTAATATCAGTCAATCAGCCCCAGCATTTT.